One and the same sample provided the 23 T cell receptor beta chains below, sequenced in a study of breast tumors, draining lymph nodes, adjacent tissues. Samples came from axillary lymph nodes draining the breast cancer. Via MiXCR, TCRdb re-called the multiplex PCR reads, giving one row per CDR3 protein. The table shows 290,000 or so distinct CDR3 sequences, with around 30% occurring only once. Source material: axillary lymph node tissue. Every receptor here comes from a female donor with breast cancer. Some clones in this sample may be carry-over from other donors' samples.

As regards this clonotype: The junction and the germline gene differ at one end; a read error may be behind it. The chain carries TRBV12-3 or TRBV12-4 and TRBJ2-7; the D gene is possibly TRBD2 (6 bases). The CDR3 loop spans 13 amino acids. This CDR3 reads CASSLARGYERYF. The CDR3 DNA is TGTGCCAGCAGTTTAGCTCGGGGGTACGAGCGGTACTTC.

The rearrangement uses TRBV7-2 and TRBJ2-5; TRBD2 matches 8 bases. The CDR3 covers 15 residues. Germline CDR1 SGHTA, CDR2 FQGNSA. Trimming at V came to 5 bases and at J to 4 bases, leaving 9 bases not matched to a gene. The chain's CDR3 is CASSPIAGTRETQYF. The CDR3 bases are TGTGCCAGCAGCCCTATAGCGGGAACGAGAGAGACCCAGTACTTC.

The V call is TRBV10-3, the J call TRBJ1-6; D perhaps matches TRBD1 (5 bases). Per the germline V gene, CDR1 is ENHRY and CDR2 is SYGVKD. This CDR3 spans 11 amino acids. Trimming shortened V by 4 bases and J by 10 bases, and 5 bases separated the two germline ends. The CDR3 nucleotides are TGTGCCATCAGTGGGGACTCACCCCTCCACTTT. Protein sequence: CAISGDSPLHF.

V and J are TRBV5-8 and TRBJ2-5; the match to TRBD2 covers 8 bases. V lost 10 bases, J lost 2 bases, and 13 bases stayed unmatched. This CDR3 contains 15 residues. Looked up from germline, CDR1 is SGHTS and CDR2 is YDEGEE. This CDR3 is CASGVEAGGQETQYF. Here the CDR3 DNA reads TGTGCCTCGGGAGTCGAGGCGGGAGGACAAGAGACCCAGTACTTC.

This clonotype showed up many times. The chain uses TRBV7-8 and TRBJ1-3; D gene ambiguous. The V and J ends lost 6 bases and 1 base respectively, with 13 bases between them. This CDR3 contains 15 residues. Germline CDR1 SGHVS, CDR2 FQNEAQ. CDR3 sequence (DNA): TGTGCCAGCAGTTCCAGGATGGGTTCTGGAAACACCATATATTTT. It encodes CASSSRMGSGNTIYF.

The chain carries TRBV4-3 and TRBJ1-5, with D possibly matching TRBD1 (5 bases). There are 16 residues in the CDR3. V lost 0 bases and J 7 bases, leaving 16 bases between the germline ends. CDR1 is LGHNA and CDR2 is YSLEER in the germline V gene. In DNA form, the CDR3 reads TGCGCCAGCAGCCAAGAAGTAAAGGGGCTTAGGCAGCCCCAGCATTTT. The encoded protein is CASSQEVKGLRQPQHF.

This clonotype came up many times. The chain employs TRBV5-4 and TRBJ2-7, with D perhaps matching TRBD1 (6 bases). Germline lookup yields CDR1 SGHNT and CDR2 YYREEE (reference sequence). V lost 0 bases and J 2 bases, leaving 12 bases between the germline ends. The CDR3 runs to 15 residues. CDR3 region: CASSLGDRLTYEQYF. The DNA for the CDR3 is TGTGCCAGCAGCTTGGGCGACAGGCTGACCTACGAGCAGTACTTC.

The table lists this clonotype with many counts. The chain couples TRBV7-6 to TRBJ2-1; possible D gene TRBD2, 5 bases. CDR1 is SGHVS, CDR2 FNYEAQ, per germline. This CDR3 has 15 amino acids. V was trimmed by 2 bases and J by 4 bases, leaving 12 bases between them. The DNA for the CDR3 is TGTGCCAGCAGCTTATACTCGGGATCTTACAATGAGCAGTTCTTC. This encodes CASSLYSGSYNEQFF.

This clonotype showed up just a few times. The gene calls are TRBV7-2 and TRBJ2-5, with D uncertain. Trimming stripped 3 bases from V and 4 bases from J, with 15 bases between. The CDR3 extends over 15 amino acids. Germline assignment: CDR1 SGHTA and CDR2 FQGNSA. CDR3 sequence reads: CASSLRQPPRETQYF. The DNA for the CDR3 is TGTGCCAGCAGCTTGAGGCAACCACCCCGAGAGACCCAGTACTTC.

This clonotype was seen at least ten times. The chain uses TRBV19 and TRBJ2-6; D remains unclear. The CDR3 runs 14 residues. V lost 5 bases to trimming and J lost 0 bases, with 5 bases between them. CDR1 and CDR2 from the germline V gene are LNHDA and SQIVND (reference sequence). CDR3 bases: TGTGCCAGTAGTTTTAGCTCTGGGGCCAACGTCCTGACTTTC. It codes for CASSFSSGANVLTF. The complete variable domain, with remaining parts taken from reference TRBV19 and TRBJ2-6, reads DGGITQSPKYLFRKEGQNVTLSCEQNLNHDAMYWYRQDPGQGLRLIYYSQIVNDFQKGDIAEGYSVSREKKESFPLTVTSAQKNPTAFYLCASSFSSGANVLTFGAGSRLTVL.

Notes on this clonotype: Since no conserved phenylalanine or tryptophan closes the CDR3, a read error is the likely cause. This sequence joins TRBV24-1 and TRBJ2-1; a weak D match, TRBD2 (6 bases). Germline V gene sequence: CDR1 KGHDR, CDR2 SFDVKD. CDR3 length equals 16 residues. As DNA, the CDR3 is TGTGCCACCAGTGACCCTAGCGTTACCTCCTACAATGGGCAGTTCTCC. Translating gives CATSDPSVTSYNGQFS.

Remarks on this clonotype: Being one base from a much bigger clone, this may be a read error. The chain combines TRBV5-6 with TRBJ2-7; D is unresolved. Germline values: CDR1 SGHDT, CDR2 YYEEEE. CDR3 size: 11 residues. The ends were cut back, 1 base at V and 7 bases at J, with 6 bases in the middle. DNA of the CDR3: TGTGCCAGCAGCTTGCATTGGGAGCAGTACTTC. It is translated as CASSLHWEQYF.

In this sample, this clonotype turned up many times. The rearrangement links TRBV20-1 to TRBJ2-7, with 11 bases fitting TRBD1. The V segment lost 6 bases and the J segment 6 bases; nucleotides outside the gene matches: 10. The CDR3 is 14 amino acids. Looked up from germline, CDR1 is DFQATT and CDR2 is SNEGSKA (reference sequence). CDR3 DNA sequence: TGCAGTGCAACCGGGACAGGGGGTCCGAGCGAGCAGTACTTC. Its translation: CSATGTGGPSEQYF.

This clonotype was detected many times. One end of the junction fails to match germline, which may point to a read error. V gene TRBV20-1 combines with J gene TRBJ1-2, with 10 positions matching TRBD1. The V gene's germline CDR1 is DFQATT and CDR2 SNEGSKA (reference sequence). CDR3 length equals 13 residues. The CDR3 DNA is TGCAGTGCTGGAGACAGGGGGCTTTATGGCTACACCTTC. This gives the protein CSAGDRGLYGYTF.

This chain links TRBV5-5 with TRBJ1-2; 9 positions match TRBD1. The CDR3 is made up of 16 amino acids. The junction had 12 bases not matched to a gene; V was cut back by 5 bases and J by 4 bases. In germline, CDR1 is SGHKS, CDR2 YYEKEE (reference sequence). CDR3 sequence: CASRSGTGKLGYGYTF. CDR3 coding DNA: TGTGCCAGCAGGTCCGGGACAGGGAAACTGGGCTATGGCTACACCTTC.

This clonotype was seen a single time. The chain couples TRBV15 to TRBJ1-2, with 11 bases matching TRBD1. The V gene end was trimmed by 1 base and the J gene end by 5 bases; junction bases not matched to a gene: 12. There are 18 residues in the CDR3. The germline V gene has CDR1 LNHNV and CDR2 YYDKDF (reference sequence). The CDR3 reads CATSRVAGQGARVYGYTF. CDR3 DNA: TGTGCCACCAGCAGAGTCGCTGGACAGGGGGCGCGGGTGTATGGCTACACCTTC.

The chain combines TRBV5-8 with TRBJ2-7; 8 bases are a match to TRBD1. V was clipped by 3 bases and J by 7 bases; unmatched bases: 9. The V gene's germline CDR1 is SGHTS and CDR2 YDEGEE. The CDR3 sequence is 14 residues long. The CDR3 loop reads CASSSTGDLREQYF. The DNA of the CDR3 is TGTGCCAGCAGCTCGACAGGGGATCTTAGGGAGCAGTACTTC. The whole variable domain, filled in from reference TRBV5-8 and TRBJ2-7, reads EAGVTQSPTHLIKTRGQQATLRCSPISGHTSVYWYQQALGLGLQFLLWYDEGEERNRGNFPPRFSGRQFPNYSSELNVNALELEDSALYLCASSSTGDLREQYFGPGTRLTVT.

This clonotype came up a few times. This CDR3 is CASIPDQEETQYF. The CDR3 nucleotides are TGTGCCAGCATTCCGGACCAGGAAGAGACCCAGTACTTC. The chain joins TRBV6-5 to TRBJ2-5; D is unresolved. Per the germline V gene, CDR1 is MNHEY and CDR2 is SVGAGI. V lost 7 bases and J 3 bases, leaving 12 bases between the germline ends. This CDR3 comprises 13 residues.

In its sample, this clonotype was seen a few times. Its ends do not fully match the called genes, so a read error is possible. The V call is TRBV6-5, the J call TRBJ2-7; no definite D call. CDR3 size: 15 residues. Germline CDR1 and CDR2: MNHEY and SVGAGI. CDR3 amino acids: CASSHSASRQYEQYF. The CDR3 DNA reads as TGTGCCAGCAGTCACTCGGCTAGTCGGCAATACGAGCAGTACTTC.

The rearrangement joins TRBV25-1 to TRBJ1-5; D might be TRBD1 (6 bases). The CDR3 runs to 14 residues. CDR1 is MGHDK, CDR2 SYGVNS, per germline. Trimming shortened V by 6 bases and J by 4 bases, and 13 bases separated the two germline ends. CDR3 loop: CASSDAQGNQPQHF. The CDR3 DNA reads as TGTGCCAGCAGCGACGCACAGGGTAATCAGCCCCAGCATTTT.

This clonotype was picked up many times. The chain employs TRBV14 and TRBJ2-3; D unclear. This CDR3 has 15 residues. Germline CDR1 SGHDN, CDR2 FVKESK. The V and J ends lost 3 bases and 1 base respectively, with 11 bases between them. The chain's CDR3 is CASSQFGKGTDTQYF. The CDR3 DNA reads as TGTGCCAGCAGCCAGTTTGGAAAAGGCACAGATACGCAGTATTTT.

Notes on this clonotype: A junction boundary mismatches the germline segment, possibly from a read error. This rearrangement joins TRBV6-1 to TRBJ2-5; 7 bases are shared with TRBD1. The CDR3 contains 13 residues. Germline values: CDR1 MNHNS, CDR2 SASEGT. The CDR3 nucleotides read TGTGCCAGTAACTCAGGGGGTGGTGAGGCCCAGCACTTC. Encoded protein: CASNSGGGEAQHF.

This rearrangement joins TRBV9 to TRBJ2-6, with D maybe TRBD1 (5 bases). V was trimmed by 4 bases and J by 5 bases, leaving 10 bases between them. This CDR3 is built from 14 residues. CDR1 and CDR2 (germline): SGDLS, YYNGEE. CDR3 DNA: TGTGCCAGCAGCTACCAGGACAGGGCCAACGTCCTGACTTTC. Amino acid sequence: CASSYQDRANVLTF. The full variable domain, its missing parts supplied by reference TRBV9 and TRBJ2-6, is DSGVTQTPKHLITATGQRVTLRCSPRSGDLSVYWYQQSLDQGLQFLIQYYNGEERAKGNILERFSAQQFPDLHSELNLSSLELGDSALYFCASSYQDRANVLTFGAGSRLTVL.